The sequence of this TCR beta chain was determined in a study of CD8+CD57+ T cells in acquired aplastic anemia. Whole-study context: Sorted CD4+ and CD8+ cells gave an average of roughly 3.3 ug of DNA. Study conclusions and caveats: Patients and controls were found to share twenty-nine CD8+ CDR3 sequences.

The authors sequenced patients whose flow cytometry had shown CD8+CD57+ cell expansion. Severe acquired aplastic anemia was diagnosed in all patients. This clonotype was detected once. Its target is not known. Trimming took 0 bases from V and 4 from J, leaving 9 bases between them. Germline V lookup: CDR1 LNHNV, CDR2 YYDKDF (reference sequence). The CDR3 covers 15 residues. The TCR beta profiling, which covered VDJ combination and CDR3 sequence, was carried out using genomic DNA as the template. TCRdb analysed the reads with MiXCR anew, one entry per CDR3 protein. The sample comprises some 150,000 distinct CDR3 sequences, 70% to 75% of which are singletons, and roughly half rests with the top ten.

J is TRBJ2-2 and V is TRBV15; D gene ambiguous. The TCR originated in a human donor with aplastic anemia. Sequencing used sorted CD4+, CD8+, or CD8+CD57+ T cells (not recorded which) from PBMCs. In DNA, the CDR3 is TGTGCCACCAGCAGAGATCGGAACCCCACCGGGGAGCTGTTTTTT. This sequence encodes CATSRDRNPTGELFF.